The sequence of this T cell receptor beta chain was determined in a study of blood T cell repertoires in COVID-19. Using immunoSEQ multiplex PCR, the repertoire was profiled, and TCRdb retains in-frame clones only, with some absent. Of under 60,000 clones in the sample, approximately 90% are singletons; the top ten hold 3% to 5%. This clone occurred once. The clonotype comes from a man in his fifties or sixties with acute or convalescent COVID-19. The material sequenced was peripheral blood.

The CDR3 is CASSYREREKETQYF. The DNA of the CDR3 is TGTGCCAGCAGTTATCGCGAGCGGGAGAAGGAGACCCAGTACTTC. The J gene is TRBJ2-5, the V gene TRBV6-6, with TRBD2 identical over 8 bases. Germline lookup yields CDR1 MNHNY and CDR2 SVGAGI (reference sequence). After removal of 3 bases from V and 5 bases from J, the junction contained 8 bases not matched to a gene. CDR3 length: 15 amino acids.